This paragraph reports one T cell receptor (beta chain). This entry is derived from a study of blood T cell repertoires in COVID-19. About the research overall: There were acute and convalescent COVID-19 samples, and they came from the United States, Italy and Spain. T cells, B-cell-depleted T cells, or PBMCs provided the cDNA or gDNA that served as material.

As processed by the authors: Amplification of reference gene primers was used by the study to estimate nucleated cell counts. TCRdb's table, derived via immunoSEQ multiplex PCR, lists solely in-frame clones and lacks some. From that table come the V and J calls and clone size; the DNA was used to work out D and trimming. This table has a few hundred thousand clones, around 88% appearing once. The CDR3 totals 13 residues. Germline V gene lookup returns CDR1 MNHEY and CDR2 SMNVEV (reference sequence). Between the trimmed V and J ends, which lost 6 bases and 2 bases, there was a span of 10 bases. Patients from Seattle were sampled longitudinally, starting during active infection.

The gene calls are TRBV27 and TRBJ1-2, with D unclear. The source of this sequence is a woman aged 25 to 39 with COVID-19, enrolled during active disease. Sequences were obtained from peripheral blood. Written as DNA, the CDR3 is TGTGCCAGCAGATTAAATTTAAACTATGGCTACACCTTC. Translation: CASRLNLNYGYTF.